This T cell receptor beta chain was sequenced for a study of T cells in Graves' hyperthyroidism and ophthalmopathy. Stable hyperthyroidism: no ophthalmopathy progression over 18 months of follow-up. PBMCs came from 7.5 to 10 ml fresh peripheral blood. TCR beta CDR3 region amplification was performed from RNA transcripts. During a first-round RT-PCR of the TCR CDR3, the HTBI primer set was used. In TCRdb, the multiplex PCR reads were re-called with MiXCR into one record per CDR3 protein. Of around 420,000 distinct CDR3 sequences listed, approximately 14% are singletons. Study-wide points: Expanded thyroid clonotypes (above 0.001) were mostly also found in blood. The model made its ophthalmopathy prediction, and onset followed a median roughly 6.5 months later.

This clonotype has a count of ten or more. Its antigen is unidentified. CDR1 and CDR2 (germline): MGHRA, YSYEKL. V dropped 0 bases and J dropped 1 base, with 15 bases sitting between them. CDR3 size: 17 residues. The sample taken for sequencing was blood. The chain links TRBV4-1 to TRBJ1-2, with D hard to call. This receptor was identified in a woman aged 18-29 years with Graves' hyperthyroidism. This CDR3 reads CASSQDRGISLNYGYTF. CDR3 sequence (DNA): TGCGCCAGCAGCCAAGATCGTGGTATCAGCCTTAACTATGGCTACACCTTC.